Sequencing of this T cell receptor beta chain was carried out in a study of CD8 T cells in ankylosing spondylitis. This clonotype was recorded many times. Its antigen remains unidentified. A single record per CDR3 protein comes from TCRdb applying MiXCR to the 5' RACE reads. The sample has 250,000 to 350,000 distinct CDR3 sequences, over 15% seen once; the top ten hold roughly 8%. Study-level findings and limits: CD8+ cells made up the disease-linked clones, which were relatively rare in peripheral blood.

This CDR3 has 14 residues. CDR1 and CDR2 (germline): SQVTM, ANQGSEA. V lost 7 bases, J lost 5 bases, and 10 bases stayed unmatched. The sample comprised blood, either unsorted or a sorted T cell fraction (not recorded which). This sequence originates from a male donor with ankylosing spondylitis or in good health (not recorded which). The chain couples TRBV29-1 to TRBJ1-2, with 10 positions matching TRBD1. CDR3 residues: CSADSLGQGYGYTF. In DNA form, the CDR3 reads TGCAGCGCCGACAGCCTGGGACAGGGGTATGGCTACACCTTC.